Reported below is one T cell receptor beta chain. Antigen: not known. The sample is drawn from a study of cytomegalovirus exposure and HLA in healthy donors. Trimming shortened V by 3 bases and J by 8 bases, and 16 bases separated the two germline ends. CDR3 length: 15 residues. CDR1 and CDR2 (germline): WNHNN, SYGVQD (reference sequence). 13 Jbeta primers and 60 Vbeta primers were used for the PCR. Data came from immunoSEQ multiplex PCR; TCRdb stores just in-frame clones and leaves some out. This table has around 150,000 clones, approximately 80% appearing once. Whole-study results and caveats: Researchers counted 180 or so TCR beta chains as cytomegalovirus-associated.

The chain is built from TRBV10-1 and TRBJ2-2; D not certain. The sample was PBMCs. The source of this sequence is a woman between 40 and 55 years old in good health and CMV-seropositive. The CDR3 loop reads CASSEVGQPKGELFF. For the CDR3, the DNA is TGCGCCAGCAGTGAAGTGGGCCAGCCTAAAGGGGAGCTGTTTTTT.